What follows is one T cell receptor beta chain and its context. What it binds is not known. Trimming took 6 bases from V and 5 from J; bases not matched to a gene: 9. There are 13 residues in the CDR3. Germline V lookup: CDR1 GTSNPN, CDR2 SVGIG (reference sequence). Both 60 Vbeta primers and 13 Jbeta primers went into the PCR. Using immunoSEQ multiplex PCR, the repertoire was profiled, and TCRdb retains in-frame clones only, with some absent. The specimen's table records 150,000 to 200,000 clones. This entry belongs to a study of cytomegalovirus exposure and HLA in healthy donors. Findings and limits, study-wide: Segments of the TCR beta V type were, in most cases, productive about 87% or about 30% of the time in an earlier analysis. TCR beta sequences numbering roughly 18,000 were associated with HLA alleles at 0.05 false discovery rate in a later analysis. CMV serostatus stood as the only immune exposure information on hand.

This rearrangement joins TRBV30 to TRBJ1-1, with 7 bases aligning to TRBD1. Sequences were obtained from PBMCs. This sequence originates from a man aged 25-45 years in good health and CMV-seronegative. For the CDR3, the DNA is TGTGCCTGTCATCAGGGGGTAAGAACTGAAGCTTTCTTT. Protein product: CACHQGVRTEAFF.